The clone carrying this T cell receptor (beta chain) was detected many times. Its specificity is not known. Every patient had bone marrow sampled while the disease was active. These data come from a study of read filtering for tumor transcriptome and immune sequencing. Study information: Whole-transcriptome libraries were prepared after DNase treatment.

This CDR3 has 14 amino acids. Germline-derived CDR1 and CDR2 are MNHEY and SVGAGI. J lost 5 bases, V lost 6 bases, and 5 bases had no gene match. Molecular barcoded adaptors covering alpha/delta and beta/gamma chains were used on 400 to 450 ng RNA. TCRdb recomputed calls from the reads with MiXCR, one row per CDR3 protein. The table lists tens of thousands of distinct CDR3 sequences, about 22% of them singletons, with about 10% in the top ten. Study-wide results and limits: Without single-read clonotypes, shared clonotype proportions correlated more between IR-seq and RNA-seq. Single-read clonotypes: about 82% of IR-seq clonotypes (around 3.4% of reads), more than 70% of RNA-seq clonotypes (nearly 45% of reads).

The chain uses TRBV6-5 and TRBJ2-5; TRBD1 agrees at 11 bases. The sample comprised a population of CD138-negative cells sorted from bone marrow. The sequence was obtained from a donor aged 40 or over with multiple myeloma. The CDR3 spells CASSTGTGGETQYF. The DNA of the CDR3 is TGTGCCAGCAGCACCGGGACAGGGGGGGAGACCCAGTACTTC.